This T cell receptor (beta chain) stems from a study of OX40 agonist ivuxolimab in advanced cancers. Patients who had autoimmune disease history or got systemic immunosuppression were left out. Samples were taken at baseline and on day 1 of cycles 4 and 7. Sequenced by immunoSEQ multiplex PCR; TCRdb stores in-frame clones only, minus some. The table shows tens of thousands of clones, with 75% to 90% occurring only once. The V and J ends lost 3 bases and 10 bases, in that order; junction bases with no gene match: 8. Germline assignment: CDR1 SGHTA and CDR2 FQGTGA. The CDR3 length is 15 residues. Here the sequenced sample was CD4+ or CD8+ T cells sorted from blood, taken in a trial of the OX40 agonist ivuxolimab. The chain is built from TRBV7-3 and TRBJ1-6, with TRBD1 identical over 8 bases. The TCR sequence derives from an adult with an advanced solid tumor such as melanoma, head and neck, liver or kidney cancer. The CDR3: CASSFLPGGESPLHF. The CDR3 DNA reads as TGTGCCAGCAGCTTCCTGCCAGGGGGCGAATCACCCCTCCACTTT.